This is a list of T cell receptor beta chains from one sample in a study of T cell repertoires in cytomegalovirus infection. MiXCR was run by TCRdb on the reads, yielding one entry per CDR3 protein. The sample holds 250,000 or so distinct CDR3 sequences, about 15% seen once. Sequencing was carried out using CD8+ T cells from PBMCs. These receptors came from a human donor in good health (CMV status not recorded). Some clones in this sample may be carry-over from other donors' samples. CDR3s include the opening cysteine and the closing phenylalanine or tryptophan. The order of the fields is J gene, D gene, CDR3 length, V gene, clone size, CDR3 DNA, CDR3 protein. A D gene is named only where the DNA matches it firmly. A clone size is listed for some rows: how often the clone was seen (once, few, many), or a class if it is expanded.

TRBJ2-3	.	13	TRBV7-2	many	TGTGCCAGCAGCTTTGGACTCACAGATACGCAGTATTTT	CASSFGLTDTQYF
TRBJ2-1	TRBD1	13	TRBV27	few	TGTGCCAGCAGTATACCAGGGGGCGATGAGCAGTTCTTC	CASSIPGGDEQFF
TRBJ2-3	.	16	TRBV10-2	.	TGCGCCAGCAGTGAAACGGGGCTCTTCTACACAGATACGCAGTATTTT	CASSETGLFYTDTQYF
TRBJ1-1	.	15	TRBV6-6	many	TGTGCCAGCAGTTACTTGTCAGGGGACAACACTGAAGCTTTCTTT	CASSYLSGDNTEAFF
TRBJ2-5	.	16	TRBV20-1	.	TGCAGTGCTAGAGATCTAGAAACTTGGGGTAAAGAGACCCAGTACTTC	CSARDLETWGKETQYF
TRBJ1-1	.	15	TRBV5-1	few	TGCGCCAGCAGCTTGGGGGGCGGGGGGCGAACTGAAGCTTTCTTT	CASSLGGGGRTEAFF
TRBJ2-5	.	14	TRBV7-6	many	TGTGCCAGCAGCCCCGCTGGGGGGGCGGAGACCCAGTACTTC	CASSPAGGAETQYF
TRBJ2-7	TRBD2	14	TRBV6-6	.	TGTGCCAGCAGTCCTAGCGGGGAGGGAAACGAGCAGTACTTC	CASSPSGEGNEQYF
TRBJ2-7	TRBD1	16	TRBV10-3	.	TGTGCCATCAGCGAATCGGGACAGGGGTCCGACTACGAGCAGTACTTC	CAISESGQGSDYEQYF
TRBJ2-3	.	15	TRBV7-2	many	TGTGCCAGCAGTAGACGTGGGGGCGTCACAGATACGCAGTATTTT	CASSRRGGVTDTQYF
TRBJ1-4	.	16	TRBV2	.	TGTGCCAGCAGTGAAGCGCTTCTTGGGGCCAATGAAAAACTGTTTTTT	CASSEALLGANEKLFF
TRBJ1-4	.	13	TRBV20-1	few	TGCAGTGCTAGAGATCGCGACAGCGAAAAACTGTTTTTT	CSARDRDSEKLFF
TRBJ2-7	.	14	TRBV20-1	.	TGCAGTGCTAGCATAGGGACTCTCGGCTACGAGCAGTACTTC	CSASIGTLGYEQYF
TRBJ2-7	TRBD2	15	TRBV20-1	few	TGCAGTGCTAGGGACCATAGCGGGGGGACGGACGAGCAGTACTTC	CSARDHSGGTDEQYF
TRBJ2-7	TRBD1	16	TRBV5-6	.	TGTGCCAGCAGTCGATCCGGGCGAGGGGGCAGGGACGAGCAGTACTTC	CASSRSGRGGRDEQYF
TRBJ2-5	.	15	TRBV7-2	.	TGTGCCAGCAGCTTAGTGGGGGGCTCGGGGGAGCCCCAGTACTTC	CASSLVGGSGEPQYF
TRBJ2-7	TRBD2	16	TRBV12-3/TRBV12-4	many	TGTGCCAGCAGTTTATCTCTGACTAGCGGGTACAACGAGCAGTACTTC	CASSLSLTSGYNEQYF
TRBJ1-2	TRBD1	14	TRBV2	many	TGTGCCAGCAGCCCTGGACAGGGGGCACCCATCGACACCTTC	CASSPGQGAPIDTF
TRBJ2-3	.	15	TRBV6-1	many	TGTGCCAGCAGTTTACACAGGGTGGACACAGATACGCAGTATTTT	CASSLHRVDTDTQYF
TRBJ2-3	TRBD2	16	TRBV14	.	TGTGCCAGCAGCCCGGGACTAGCGGGGGCACCGGATACGCAGTATTTT	CASSPGLAGAPDTQYF
TRBJ1-4	.	13	TRBV12-3/TRBV12-4	few	TGTGCCAGCAGTGAAGGGTCGGATGAAAAACTGTTTTTT	CASSEGSDEKLFF
TRBJ2-7	.	13	TRBV20-1	.	TGCAGTGCTAGATTGAGCAATTCCTACGAGCAGTACTTC	CSARLSNSYEQYF
TRBJ1-5	.	13	TRBV12-3/TRBV12-4	many	TGTGCCAGCATGGAACAGGGTGATCAGCCCCAGCATTTT	CASMEQGDQPQHF
TRBJ1-2	TRBD1	16	TRBV5-5	.	TGTGCCAGCAGCTTGGACGCAGGGGGACCGCTACGTGGCTACACCTTC	CASSLDAGGPLRGYTF
TRBJ2-7	.	14	TRBV28	many	TGTGCCAGCAGCCCCTTTGGAGTACCTAACGAGCAGTACTTC	CASSPFGVPNEQYF
TRBJ1-1	.	14	TRBV29-1	.	TGCAGCGTTGTTAGTCCAGGGGCTAGACCTGAAGCTTTCTTT	CSVVSPGARPEAFF
TRBJ2-7	TRBD1	16	TRBV28	many	TGTGCCAGCAGTCCTAATCCGGGACAGGGATCCTACGAGCAGTACTTC	CASSPNPGQGSYEQYF
TRBJ2-7	TRBD2	16	TRBV28	.	TGTGCCAGCAGTCCCTTGGCGGGGGGGGGGTCCTACGAGCAGTACTTC	CASSPLAGGGSYEQYF
TRBJ1-2	.	15	TRBV20-1	many	TGCAGTGCTAGAGATTCTAAAACACCAAGCTATGGCTACACCTTC	CSARDSKTPSYGYTF
TRBJ2-7	TRBD2	13	TRBV29-1	many	TGCAGCGTGCTGGGAGGGACTGGCTACGAGCAGTACTTC	CSVLGGTGYEQYF
TRBJ1-4	.	16	TRBV10-3	.	TGTGCCATCAGTGAGAAGTGGACCTCAACTAATGAAAAACTGTTTTTT	CAISEKWTSTNEKLFF
TRBJ1-2	.	14	TRBV29-1	.	TGCAGCGTTGAAGCGGGAGGGCTACACTATGGCTACACCTTC	CSVEAGGLHYGYTF
TRBJ2-3	.	14	TRBV7-1	.	TGTGCCAGCAGCCTCGAGGATATCGGGGATACGCAGTATTTT	CASSLEDIGDTQYF
TRBJ2-4	TRBD1	15	TRBV28	many	TGTGCCAGCAGTTTCTCTGGGACAGGGGGCAACATTCAGTACTTC	CASSFSGTGGNIQYF
TRBJ1-2	.	13	TRBV7-2	many	TGTGCCAGCAGCGATCGAAATAACTATGGCTACACCTTC	CASSDRNNYGYTF
TRBJ1-2	.	16	TRBV20-1	.	TGCAGTGCTAGAGACCCCCCTCGGGGACTGCCCTATGGCTACACCTTC	CSARDPPRGLPYGYTF
TRBJ2-7	.	15	TRBV7-9	many	TGTGCCAGCAGTCGTGTAGCTGGACAGACCTACGAGCAGTACTTC	CASSRVAGQTYEQYF
TRBJ2-6	.	16	TRBV4-1	many	TGCGCCAGCAGCCAAGATCCCCCCTCTGGGGCCAACGTCCTGACTTTC	CASSQDPPSGANVLTF
TRBJ2-2	.	13	TRBV7-2	many	TGTGCCAGCAGCTTATGGGTTACCGGGGAGCTGTTTTTT	CASSLWVTGELFF
TRBJ2-3	TRBD2	16	TRBV6-1	.	TGTGCCAGCCCGGGACTAGAGTTCGGGGGCACAGATACGCAGTATTTT	CASPGLEFGGTDTQYF
TRBJ1-2	.	16	TRBV6-6	few	TGTGCCAGCAGTTACTCCTCGGGGTTTCGTGGCTATGGCTACACCTTC	CASSYSSGFRGYGYTF
TRBJ2-1	TRBD2	16	TRBV12-3/TRBV12-4	many	TGTGCCAGCAGTTCCACTAGCGGGGGGCGGTACAATGAGCAGTTCTTC	CASSSTSGGRYNEQFF
TRBJ2-7	.	13	TRBV6-1	.	TGTGCCAGCAGTTATTCCCTCCGGGACGAGCAGTACTTC	CASSYSLRDEQYF
TRBJ2-3	TRBD1	15	TRBV6-6	.	TGTGCCAGCAGTTCATCACAGGGGGCGTCAGATACGCAGTATTTT	CASSSSQGASDTQYF
TRBJ2-5	.	17	TRBV2	.	TGTGCCAGCAGTGGATACAGCCCCGGGACTTTACAAGAGACCCAGTACTTC	CASSGYSPGTLQETQYF
TRBJ1-1	.	16	TRBV6-2/TRBV6-3	many	TGTGCCAGCAGTTACTCGATTGAATCTGTGGACACTGAAGCTTTCTTT	CASSYSIESVDTEAFF